Listed here are 24 T cell receptor beta chains from one sample, sequenced in a study of OX40 agonist ivuxolimab in advanced cancers. TCRdb keeps only in-frame clones here, not all; method: immunoSEQ multiplex PCR. The sample lists approximately 67,000 clones, around nine tenths occurring once. The sequences come from CD4+ or CD8+ T cells sorted from blood, collected in a trial of the OX40 agonist ivuxolimab. The receptor source for this set is an adult with an advanced solid tumor such as melanoma, head and neck, liver or kidney cancer.

The chain is built from TRBV7-2 and TRBJ2-1; D uncertain. V was trimmed by 5 bases and J by 6 bases, leaving 2 bases between them. This CDR3 is 10 amino acids long. Germline V gene lookup returns CDR1 SGHTA and CDR2 FQGNSA. The DNA of the CDR3 is TGTGCCAGCAGCATCAATGAGCAGTTCTTC. As protein: CASSINEQFF.

This chain links TRBV28 with TRBJ2-5, with D perhaps TRBD1 or TRBD2 (5 bases each). The J call may be wrong; the DNA end is better matched by TRBJ2-7. Germline V CDR1 and CDR2: MDHEN, SYDVKM. CDR3 length: 15 amino acids. In DNA, the CDR3 is TGTGCCAGCAGTTTACTAGAGGGGTTTCCCTACGAGCAGTACTTC. Amino acid sequence: CASSLLEGFPYEQYF.

As concerns this clone: A junction boundary mismatches the germline segment, possibly from a read error. The V gene is TRBV6-4, the J gene TRBJ1-2, with a possible D match to TRBD1 (5 bases). The CDR3 is made up of 16 amino acids. Germline V lookup: CDR1 MRHNA, CDR2 SNTAGT. The CDR3 spells CASSSHSDIRYYDYTF. DNA of the CDR3: TGTGCCAGCAGCTCCCACTCGGACATTCGTTACTATGACTACACCTTC.

This chain uses TRBV13 with TRBJ1-2, with D uncertain. Trimming removed 2 bases at V and 1 base at J, with 14 bases between. The CDR3 consists of 16 residues. Germline V CDR1 and CDR2: PRHDT, FYEKMQ (reference sequence). Here the CDR3 reads CASSLRAQDFNYGYTF. CDR3 nucleotide sequence: TGTGCCAGCAGCTTACGTGCCCAGGACTTTAACTATGGCTACACCTTC.

The chain has TRBV2 and TRBJ2-5, with D perhaps matching TRBD1 or TRBD2 (5 bases each). The ends were cut back, 4 bases at V and 5 bases at J, with 14 bases in the middle. This CDR3 has 14 amino acids. In germline, CDR1 is SNHLY, CDR2 FYNNEI. For the CDR3, the DNA is TGTGCCAGCAGTGGAGGGGAAATTTGGGAGACCCAGTACTTC. Protein sequence: CASSGGEIWETQYF.

The chain uses TRBV18 and TRBJ2-1; tentative D call: TRBD1 (6 bases). Germline V gene sequence: CDR1 KGHSH, CDR2 LQKENI. V was clipped by 0 bases and J by 6 bases, with 12 bases between them. CDR3 length: 15 residues. CDR3: CASSPPATGLNEQFF. The CDR3 region has the DNA TGTGCCAGCTCACCACCTGCCACAGGGCTCAATGAGCAGTTCTTC.

The rearrangement uses TRBV6-5 and TRBJ2-1; D possibly corresponds to TRBD2 (7 bases). V was pared by 6 bases and J by 8 bases, with 14 bases between. CDR1 is MNHEY, CDR2 SVGAGI, per germline. This CDR3 has 13 amino acids. In DNA, the CDR3 is TGTGCCAGCAGAGTGGGAGGGGGGGATGAGCAGTTCTTC. Translating it yields CASRVGGGDEQFF.

The chain carries TRBV5-3 and TRBJ2-1; 7 nucleotides agree with TRBD2. TRBV5-3 is assigned to the ORF class and has an uncertain function. This CDR3 spans 15 amino acids. J lost 3 bases, V lost 2 bases, and 5 bases had no gene match. The CDR3 protein is CARSLWRESYNEQFF. DNA of the CDR3: TGTGCCAGAAGCTTATGGCGGGAGAGCTACAATGAGCAGTTCTTC.

This sequence joins TRBV4-3 and TRBJ1-1; D unclear. Germline V lookup: CDR1 LGHNA, CDR2 YSLEER. Trimming removed 1 base from V and 5 bases from J, with 14 bases in between. The CDR3 length is 15 residues. The CDR3 sequence is CASSQVSRVGTEAFF. CDR3 DNA sequence: TGCGCCAGCAGCCAAGTTTCGAGGGTAGGAACTGAAGCTTTCTTT.

The chain uses TRBV6-5 and TRBJ1-4; tentative D call: TRBD1 (5 bases). The CDR3 is made up of 15 amino acids. V was pared by 6 bases and J by 5 bases, with 16 bases between. The germline V gene encodes CDR1 MNHEY and CDR2 SVGAGI. Here the CDR3 DNA reads TGTGCCAGCAGACCGGGACTGTCCATAAATGAAAAACTGTTTTTT. Translating it yields CASRPGLSINEKLFF.

V gene TRBV28 combines with J gene TRBJ1-5, with a tentative D call TRBD1 (6 bases). Trimming removed 2 bases at V and 6 bases at J, with 14 bases between. The CDR3 sequence is 15 residues long. CDR1 is MDHEN and CDR2 is SYDVKM in the germline V gene. The CDR3 DNA reads TGTGCCAGCAGTTTAACCGGGGGCGGACGTCAGCCCCAGCATTTT. This encodes CASSLTGGGRQPQHF. The variable domain in full, with the rest retrieved from reference TRBV28 and TRBJ1-5, is DVKVTQSSRYLVKRTGEKVFLECVQDMDHENMFWYRQDPGLGLRLIYFSYDVKMKEKGDIPEGYSVSREKKERFSLILESASTNQTSMYLCASSLTGGGRQPQHFGDGTRLSIL.

This chain joins TRBV7-6 and TRBJ1-1; a possible D gene is TRBD1 (5 bases). V lost 1 base to trimming and J lost 3 bases, with 12 bases between them. Germline CDR1 reads SGHVS; CDR2 reads FNYEAQ. The CDR3 contains 15 residues. The CDR3: CASSLDRAGYTEAFF. CDR3 nucleotide sequence: TGTGCCAGCAGCTTAGATCGGGCAGGGTACACTGAAGCTTTCTTT.

J is TRBJ1-2 and V is TRBV6-5; tentatively, D is TRBD1 (6 bases). This CDR3 has 15 residues. The V gene lost 6 bases and the J gene lost 1 base, with 15 bases spanning the gap. The V gene's germline CDR1 is MNHEY and CDR2 SVGAGI. This CDR3 is CASSPRTAINYGYTF. CDR3 nucleotides: TGTGCCAGCAGCCCTAGGACAGCCATTAACTATGGCTACACCTTC.

The chain is built from TRBV7-6 and TRBJ1-1; 7 bases align to TRBD1. J gave up 1 base and V 5 bases, and 7 bases lay outside the gene matches. Per germline, CDR1 SGHVS and CDR2 FNYEAQ. The CDR3 is 15 amino acids. The CDR3 is CASSLPTGANTEAFF. The CDR3 region has the DNA TGTGCCAGCAGCCTACCTACAGGGGCGAACACTGAAGCTTTCTTT.

This sequence joins TRBV15 and TRBJ1-2, with D possibly being TRBD1 (5 bases). Trimming left V 3 bases short and J 0 bases short, with 17 bases between. From germline, CDR1 is LNHNV and CDR2 YYDKDF (reference sequence). CDR3 length: 17 amino acids. CDR3 DNA sequence: TGTGCCACCAGCAGCCCTAGGGAGTTACAGGCTAACTATGGCTACACCTTC. Protein product: CATSSPRELQANYGYTF.

The V call is TRBV27, the J call TRBJ2-1; a weak D match, TRBD1 (6 bases). The V gene's germline CDR1 is MNHEY and CDR2 SMNVEV (reference sequence). Trimming cost V 4 bases and J 2 bases, with 12 bases left between them. This CDR3 has 15 amino acids. This CDR3 reads CASSSSPGAYNEQFF. The CDR3 nucleotides read TGTGCCAGCAGTTCCTCCCCAGGGGCCTACAATGAGCAGTTCTTC.

The V and J genes are TRBV27 and TRBJ1-5; D is possibly TRBD1 (6 bases). This CDR3 comprises 15 residues. Germline CDR1 reads MNHEY; CDR2 reads SMNVEV (reference sequence). Trimming left V 4 bases short and J 7 bases short, with 17 bases between. The CDR3 loop is CASSSYRDKTQPQHF. The CDR3 DNA sequence: TGTGCCAGCAGTTCTTACCGGGACAAAACACAGCCCCAGCATTTT.

The V gene is TRBV9, the J gene TRBJ1-2, with D possibly being TRBD1 (6 bases). The CDR3 length is 14 residues. CDR1 and CDR2 (germline): SGDLS, YYNGEE. With 2 bases removed from V and 4 bases from J, the gap between germline ends came to 12 bases. This CDR3 is CASSVRGETYGYTF. The CDR3 DNA follows: TGTGCCAGCAGCGTCAGGGGCGAAACCTATGGCTACACCTTC.

The genes are TRBV7-6 and TRBJ1-6; D unresolved. In germline, CDR1 is SGHVS, CDR2 FNYEAQ. Trimming removed 1 base at V and 16 bases at J, with 14 bases between. This CDR3 comprises 13 residues. The CDR3 loop is CASSLETPDKLHF. CDR3 nucleotides: TGTGCCAGCAGCTTAGAAACCCCGGATAAGCTCCACTTT.

The chain couples TRBV7-2 to TRBJ2-7, with TRBD2 matching over 16 bases. The germline V gene has CDR1 SGHTA and CDR2 FQGNSA. V lost 0 bases and J lost 5; bases outside the gene matches: 7. The CDR3 spans 18 residues. The CDR3 here is CASSLAPGLAGGHHEQYF. The CDR3 DNA sequence: TGTGCCAGCAGCTTAGCCCCGGGACTAGCGGGAGGGCACCACGAGCAGTACTTC.

The chain recombines TRBV6-6 with TRBJ2-3; 8 nucleotides align to TRBD1. This CDR3 has 14 amino acids. Germline V gene sequence: CDR1 MNHNY, CDR2 SVGAGI (reference sequence). J gave up 5 bases and V 5 bases, and 6 bases lay outside the gene matches. The CDR3 bases are TGTGCCAGCAGTCAAGGACAGGGACTAGATACGCAGTATTTT. Translation: CASSQGQGLDTQYF.

This clone has only a few counts. This sequence joins TRBV19 and TRBJ2-1; 13 bases map to TRBD2. CDR3 length: 18 residues. From germline, CDR1 is LNHDA and CDR2 SQIVND (reference sequence). The J segment lost 0 bases and the V segment lost 7 bases, leaving 9 bases of the junction unmatched. The CDR3 protein is CASKPGTSGVGSYNEQFF. CDR3 in DNA: TGTGCCAGTAAACCCGGGACTAGCGGGGTGGGCTCCTACAATGAGCAGTTCTTC.

V gene TRBV5-1 combines with J gene TRBJ1-1; D is unresolved. V was clipped by 3 bases and J by 1 base, with 10 bases between them. In germline, CDR1 is SGHRS, CDR2 YFSETQ. The CDR3 runs 14 residues. CDR3 protein: CASSYRTSNTEAFF. The DNA for the CDR3 is TGCGCCAGCAGCTATAGAACCTCGAACACTGAAGCTTTCTTT.

The gene calls are TRBV27 and TRBJ2-7; no clear D. Germline V gene data show CDR1 as MNHEY and CDR2 as SMNVEV (reference sequence). The CDR3 is made up of 12 amino acids. Trimming took off 6 bases at V and 5 bases at J, with 11 bases between the two ends. CDR3 residues: CASRVGRNEQYF. CDR3 coding DNA: TGTGCCAGCAGGGTCGGCAGGAACGAGCAGTACTTC.